Reported below is one TCR beta chain. Repertoires were generated with immunoSEQ multiplex PCR, while TCRdb's copy carries only in-frame clones and drops some. The sample records 65,000 or so clones, 80% to 95% being singletons. The data were taken from a study of OX40 agonist ivuxolimab in advanced cancers. Overall study context: Patients receiving dose escalation had hepatocellular carcinoma, melanoma, renal cell or head and neck cancer. Previous treatment with anti-PD-1, anti-PD-L1 or anti-CTLA-4 therapy was allowed; more than 35% had received some.

V was cut by 4 bases and J by 10 bases, with 8 bases left in between. Germline CDR1 reads MNHNS; CDR2 reads SASEGT. The CDR3 is made up of 11 amino acids. Here the sequenced sample was CD4+ or CD8+ T cells sorted from blood, taken in a trial of the OX40 agonist ivuxolimab. The chain is built from TRBV6-1 and TRBJ1-5, with D hard to call. The TCR was taken from an adult with an advanced solid tumor such as melanoma, head and neck, liver or kidney cancer. The CDR3 spells CASSAQLPQHF. CDR3 sequence (DNA): TGTGCCAGCAGTGCCCAGCTCCCCCAGCATTTT.